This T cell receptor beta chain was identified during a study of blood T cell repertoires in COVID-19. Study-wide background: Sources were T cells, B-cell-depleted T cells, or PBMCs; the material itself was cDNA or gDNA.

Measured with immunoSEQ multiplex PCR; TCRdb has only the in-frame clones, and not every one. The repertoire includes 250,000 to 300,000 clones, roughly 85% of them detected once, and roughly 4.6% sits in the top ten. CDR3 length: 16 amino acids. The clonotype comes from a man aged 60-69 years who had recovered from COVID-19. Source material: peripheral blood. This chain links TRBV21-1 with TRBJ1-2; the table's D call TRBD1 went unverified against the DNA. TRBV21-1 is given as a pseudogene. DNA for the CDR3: TGTGCCAGCAGCAAAGTCGGGGACAGTTTTAACTATGGCTACACCTTC. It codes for CASSKVGDSFNYGYTF.